These 27 T cell receptor beta chains share one sample of origin, sequenced in a study of regulatory T cells in long-lasting Graves disease. The authors built TCR beta libraries using iRepertoire HTBI primers and Arm-PCR of CDR3 regions. Using its own MiXCR run on the multiplex PCR reads, TCRdb lists one record per CDR3 protein. The table lists roughly 490,000 distinct CDR3 sequences, 20% to 25% of them singletons. The time point was: persistent/refractory GD, antithyroid drugs over 5 years with positive TRAb. Extracted PBMC RNA gave rise to the TCR library. Sequencing used peripheral blood mononuclear cells (PBMCs), obtained when the disease was refractory, from a patient treated with antithyroid drugs. Receptor source: a female donor with Graves disease.

This clonotype was detected ten times or more. This chain joins TRBV7-9 and TRBJ2-7, with 8 bases aligning to TRBD1. V was clipped by 3 bases and J by 3 bases; unmatched bases: 10. Germline lookup yields CDR1 SEHNR and CDR2 FQNEAQ (reference sequence). The CDR3 extends over 16 amino acids. CDR3 residues: CASSFNDRGSLYEQYF. CDR3 coding DNA: TGTGCCAGCAGCTTCAACGACAGGGGCTCTCTCTACGAGCAGTACTTC.

The chain carries TRBV9 and TRBJ2-2; the D gene could be TRBD1 or TRBD2 (6 bases each). Per the germline V gene, CDR1 is SGDLS and CDR2 is YYNGEE. The CDR3 has 15 amino acids. Trimming stripped 3 bases from V and 2 bases from J, with 11 bases between. CDR3 in DNA: TGTGCCAGCAGCGCCAGGGGACTCAACACCGGGGAGCTGTTTTTT. Protein sequence: CASSARGLNTGELFF.

This clonotype was detected many times. The chain joins TRBV28 to TRBJ1-2; 11 bases agree with TRBD1. V dropped 6 bases and J dropped 2; count of bases not matched to a gene: 8. The CDR3 contains 16 residues. The germline V gene encodes CDR1 MDHEN and CDR2 SYDVKM. The CDR3 sequence: CASSSPRDRGNYGYTF. In DNA, the CDR3 is TGTGCCAGCAGCTCACCCAGGGACAGGGGGAACTATGGCTACACCTTC.

The chain carries TRBV6-2 or TRBV6-3 and TRBJ2-5, with 8 bases matching TRBD2. With V trimmed by 5 bases and J by 4 bases, 6 bases remained unmatched. The CDR3 spans 14 residues. In germline, CDR1 is MNHEY, CDR2 SVGEGT. The CDR3 nucleotides are TGTGCCAGCAGTGAATCCGGGGGGGGAGAGACCCAGTACTTC. This sequence encodes CASSESGGGETQYF.

The J gene is TRBJ1-1, the V gene TRBV19, with unresolved D. The CDR3 extends over 16 amino acids. Germline assignment: CDR1 LNHDA and CDR2 SQIVND (reference sequence). The V and J ends lost 5 bases and 0 bases respectively, with 16 bases between them. DNA of the CDR3: TGTGCCAGTAGTGTCGACCTCACCGACATGAACACTGAAGCTTTCTTT. Its translation is CASSVDLTDMNTEAFF.

At least ten counts were recorded for this clonotype. The chain is built from TRBV7-2 and TRBJ2-5; TRBD2 matches at 8 bases. In germline, CDR1 is SGHTA, CDR2 FQGNSA. V dropped 4 bases and J dropped 5; count of bases not matched to a gene: 9. The CDR3 runs to 15 residues. The CDR3 spells CASSWSGSQGETQYF. The CDR3 DNA follows: TGTGCCAGCAGCTGGAGCGGGAGTCAGGGGGAGACCCAGTACTTC.

For this clonotype: A read error is the likely source, as a far larger clone sits one nucleotide away. Likely a read error: the CDR3 ends without its conserved phenylalanine or tryptophan. V usage is TRBV9 and J usage is TRBJ2-7, with D perhaps matching TRBD2 (6 bases). Germline V gene sequence: CDR1 SGDLS, CDR2 YYNGEE. The CDR3 is 13 residues long. V was pared by 7 bases and J by 6 bases, with 17 bases between. The CDR3 region is CASGRAEGFEQYS. The CDR3 DNA sequence: TGTGCCAGCGGTCGGGCGGAGGGGTTCGAGCAGTACTCC.

This clonotype was recorded many times. The chain joins TRBV28 to TRBJ1-2, with 7 bases lining up with TRBD1. The ends lost 6 bases at V and 6 bases at J; junction bases unmatched: 7. In germline, CDR1 is MDHEN, CDR2 SYDVKM. The CDR3 totals 13 residues. CDR3 coding DNA: TGTGCCAGCAGCCCCGGGACAGATGATGGCTACACCTTC. It specifies CASSPGTDDGYTF.

This clonotype was counted only a few times. The gene calls are TRBV20-1 and TRBJ1-1; no clear D gene. V lost 8 bases and J 7 bases, leaving 11 bases between the germline ends. The CDR3 runs to 10 residues. Germline values: CDR1 DFQATT, CDR2 SNEGSKA (reference sequence). This CDR3 is CSPSPVEAFF. CDR3 nucleotide sequence: TGCAGTCCGAGTCCAGTTGAAGCTTTCTTT.

The chain uses TRBV29-1 and TRBJ1-5, with D maybe TRBD1 (6 bases). Germline CDR1 is SQVTM and CDR2 is ANQGSEA. The CDR3 loop spans 12 amino acids. The V and J ends lost 4 bases and 11 bases respectively, with 15 bases between them. CDR3 coding DNA: TGCAGCGTTGTTGCAGGGGATGATGCCCAGCATTTT. It specifies CSVVAGDDAQHF.

This clonotype was found many times. The CDR3 reads CASRENYNSPLHF. Written as DNA, the CDR3 is TGTGCCAGCAGGGAGAACTATAATTCACCCCTCCACTTT. The genes are TRBV6-1 and TRBJ1-6; no firm D call. In germline, CDR1 is MNHNS, CDR2 SASEGT. CDR3 length: 13 amino acids. Trimming stripped 6 bases from V and 3 bases from J, with 6 bases between.

This clonotype has a handful of counts. The chain has TRBV7-3 and TRBJ2-7; D might be TRBD1 or TRBD2, each matching 5 bases. Per germline, CDR1 SGHTA and CDR2 FQGTGA. The CDR3 length is 15 residues. Trimming took off 4 bases at V and 2 bases at J, with 15 bases between the two ends. The CDR3 DNA follows: TGTGCCAGCAGCTCGGGACCCCCGGCCACCTACGAGCAGTACTTC. It is translated as CASSSGPPATYEQYF.

The chain employs TRBV25-1 and TRBJ2-4; D gene unclear. The CDR3 is made up of 12 amino acids. CDR1 is MGHDK and CDR2 is SYGVNS in the germline V gene. For the CDR3, the DNA is TGTGTACTTATAAGGGTAGTGGGCATTCAGTACTTC. Translated: CVLIRVVGIQYF. Using reference TRBV25-1 and TRBJ2-4 for the parts outside the CDR3, the full variable domain is EADIYQTPRYLVIGTGKKITLECSQTMGHDKMYWYQQDPGMELHLIHYSYGVNSTEKGDLSSESTVSRIRTEHFPLTLESARPSHTSQYLCVLIRVVGIQYFGAGTRLSVL.

This clonotype occurred many times. The chain links TRBV27 to TRBJ2-7; D perhaps matches TRBD2 (6 bases). The germline CDR1 and CDR2 sequences are MNHEY and SMNVEV (reference sequence). Trimming removed 8 bases from V and 4 bases from J, with 18 bases in between. The CDR3 spans 14 residues. The CDR3 sequence is CASLPEAGGYEQYF. The CDR3 coding sequence is TGTGCCAGCCTACCCGAGGCAGGAGGGTACGAGCAGTACTTC.

Comment on this clonotype: A junction end diverges from the germline sequence, so it may reflect a read error. V gene TRBV3-1 combines with J gene TRBJ1-1; D is ambiguous. Germline lookup yields CDR1 LGHDT and CDR2 YNNKEL (reference sequence). CDR3 length: 16 residues. CDR3 in amino acids: CPSSQDYGIRNTEAFF. The CDR3 DNA reads as TGTCCCAGCAGCCAAGATTACGGGATTAGGAACACTGAAGCTTTCTTT.

This clonotype was recorded at least ten times. The chain links TRBV12-3 or TRBV12-4 to TRBJ1-1; no clear D gene. The CDR3 is made up of 11 amino acids. Trimming took off 4 bases at V and 11 bases at J, with 11 bases between the two ends. CDR3 bases: TGTGCCAGCAGTTATGTGGCGGTGGCTTTCTTT. Protein product: CASSYVAVAFF.

This clonotype was seen a few times. The chain combines TRBV3-1 with TRBJ2-1, with 9 nucleotides matching TRBD2. The length of the CDR3 is 14 residues. Germline V lookup: CDR1 LGHDT, CDR2 YNNKEL (reference sequence). With V trimmed by 6 bases and J by 8 bases, 8 bases remained unmatched. CDR3 DNA sequence: TGTGCCAGCAGGGGGGCACGCGGGGGGGATGAGCAGTTCTTC. Amino acids: CASRGARGGDEQFF.

This clonotype was seen at least ten times. The rearrangement joins TRBV30 to TRBJ2-4; TRBD1 aligns across 9 bases. The CDR3 sequence is 15 residues long. The trim removed 0 bases at V and 6 bases at J, leaving 6 bases unmatched. Germline V lookup: CDR1 GTSNPN, CDR2 SVGIG (reference sequence). The CDR3 bases are TGTGCCTGGAGTGTGGGGACAGGGAACGGAAACATTCAGTACTTC. This gives the protein CAWSVGTGNGNIQYF.

CDR3 nucleotides: TGCAGTGCTAGGGATTTCGCGGGGTTGCCCGACTATGGCTACACCTTC. This translates into CSARDFAGLPDYGYTF. The chain carries TRBV20-1 and TRBJ1-2; unclear D gene. Germline-derived CDR1 and CDR2 are DFQATT and SNEGSKA (reference sequence). The CDR3 is 16 residues long. Trimming removed 3 bases from V and 3 bases from J, with 20 bases in between.

This clonotype was picked up many times. V and J are TRBV19 and TRBJ1-1; maybe TRBD1 (6 bases). The CDR3 contains 11 residues. V was shortened by 8 bases and J by 9 bases, with 13 bases between the two germline ends. Germline lookup yields CDR1 LNHDA and CDR2 SQIVND (reference sequence). The CDR3 region has the DNA TGTGCCAGTGAAAACAGGGACCAAGCTTTCTTT. Its protein product is CASENRDQAFF.

This chain uses TRBV7-9 with TRBJ2-7; 7 bases fit TRBD1. This CDR3 contains 14 residues. Trimming cost V 4 bases and J 6 bases; bases outside gene matches: 9. CDR1 SEHNR and CDR2 FQNEAQ come from the germline V gene (reference sequence). CDR3 coding DNA: TGTGCCAGCAGCTCACAGGGGACCCCCGGCGAGCAGTACTTC. As protein: CASSSQGTPGEQYF.

The V gene is TRBV20-1, the J gene TRBJ1-5; a weak D match, TRBD1 (5 bases). Germline values: CDR1 DFQATT, CDR2 SNEGSKA (reference sequence). CDR3 length: 14 residues. V dropped 1 base and J dropped 7 bases, with 14 bases sitting between them. CDR3 region: CSARAALGEQPQHF. The CDR3 DNA sequence: TGCAGTGCTAGAGCGGCGCTAGGGGAGCAGCCCCAGCATTTT.

This chain links TRBV20-1 with TRBJ2-5; 13 bases match TRBD2. With 4 bases clipped from V and 5 bases from J, the junction kept 16 bases outside the gene matches. The germline V gene encodes CDR1 DFQATT and CDR2 SNEGSKA (reference sequence). The CDR3 is 18 amino acids. CDR3 sequence: CSAILAGGPVIGSETQYF. The DNA of the CDR3 is TGCAGTGCTATACTAGCGGGGGGGCCTGTGATTGGATCGGAGACCCAGTACTTC.

Many counts were recorded for this clonotype. The V gene is TRBV7-9, the J gene TRBJ2-7, with D tentatively TRBD1 or TRBD2 (5 bases each). CDR3 length: 15 amino acids. Trimming stripped 1 base from V and 5 bases from J, with 15 bases between. The germline V gene has CDR1 SEHNR and CDR2 FQNEAQ (reference sequence). As DNA, the CDR3 is TGTGCCAGCAGCTTAGGTGCAGGGAGTTTCGACGAGCAGTACTTC. This encodes CASSLGAGSFDEQYF.

V gene TRBV20-1 combines with J gene TRBJ2-7, with 7 bases fitting TRBD1. Per the germline V gene, CDR1 is DFQATT and CDR2 is SNEGSKA (reference sequence). CDR3 size: 14 residues. V lost 5 bases to trimming and J lost 1 base; unmatched junction nucleotides: 8. DNA for the CDR3: TGCAGTGCTGATGCCGGGACAGCGTCCTACGAGCAGTACTTC. This codes for CSADAGTASYEQYF.

This clonotype was counted a few times. V gene TRBV2 combines with J gene TRBJ2-7, with D tentatively TRBD2 (5 bases). Trimming removed 7 bases from V and 7 bases from J, with 20 bases in between. The CDR3 is made up of 14 amino acids. The germline V gene has CDR1 SNHLY and CDR2 FYNNEI. The CDR3 nucleotides read TGTGCCAGCATGAGGGCAGACACCCTCGGGGAGCAGTACTTC. Translating gives CASMRADTLGEQYF.

This clonotype came up many times. V gene TRBV28 combines with J gene TRBJ1-2; 8 nucleotides match TRBD1. The CDR3 runs 15 residues. V lost 3 bases, J lost 8 bases, and 11 bases stayed unmatched. The germline V gene has CDR1 MDHEN and CDR2 SYDVKM. CDR3 nucleotide sequence: TGTGCCAGCAGTTTGGGGACAGGACTACTGGGGGGCTACACCTTC. It translates to CASSLGTGLLGGYTF.